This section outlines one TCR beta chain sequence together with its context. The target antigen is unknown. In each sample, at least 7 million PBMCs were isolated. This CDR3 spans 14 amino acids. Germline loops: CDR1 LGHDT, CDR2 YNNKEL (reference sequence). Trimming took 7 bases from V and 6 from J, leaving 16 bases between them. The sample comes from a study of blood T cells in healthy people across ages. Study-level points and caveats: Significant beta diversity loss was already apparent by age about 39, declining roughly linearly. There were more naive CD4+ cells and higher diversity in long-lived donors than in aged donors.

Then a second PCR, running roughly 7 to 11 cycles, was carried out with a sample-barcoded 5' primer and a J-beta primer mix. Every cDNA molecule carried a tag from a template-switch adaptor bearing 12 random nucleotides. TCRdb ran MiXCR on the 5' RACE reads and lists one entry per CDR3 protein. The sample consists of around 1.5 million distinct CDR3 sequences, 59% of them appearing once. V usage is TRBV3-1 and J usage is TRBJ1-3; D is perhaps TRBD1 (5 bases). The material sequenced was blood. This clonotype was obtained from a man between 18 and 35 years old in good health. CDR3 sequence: CASKFGGSTNTIYF. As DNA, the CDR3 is TGTGCCAGCAAGTTCGGGGGTTCGACAAACACCATATATTTT. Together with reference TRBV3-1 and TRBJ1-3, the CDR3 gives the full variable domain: DTAVSQTPKYLVTQMGNDKSIKCEQNLGHDTMYWYKQDSKKFLKIMFSYNNKELIINETVPNRFSPKSPDKAHLNLHINSLELGDSAVYFCASKFGGSTNTIYFGEGSWLTVV.